Listed below are T cell receptor beta chains from one sample, sequenced in a study of blood T cell repertoires in COVID-19. This table comes from immunoSEQ multiplex PCR, and its TCRdb copy is limited to in-frame clones, with some not included. The sample comprises around 120,000 clones, around 90% of which are singletons, and almost 0.9% rests with the top ten. The source material was peripheral blood. These receptors originate from a woman in her forties or fifties with active or convalescent COVID-19. Each CDR3 is given with its conserved first and last residue. D genes are given only for firm matches. Size is stated for part of the rows, as once, few or many counts, or as a class when the clone is expanded.

d_gene	v_gene	abundance	j_gene	CDR3aa	CDR3nt
NA	TRBV29-1	NA	TRBJ1-1	CSVDKRQANTEAFF	TGCAGCGTCGATAAGAGACAAGCGAACACTGAAGCTTTCTTT
TRBD2	TRBV15	NA	TRBJ2-7	CATSREGLAGAEQYF	TGTGCCACCAGCAGAGAAGGACTAGCGGGAGCCGAGCAGTACTTC
NA	TRBV11-2	NA	TRBJ2-3	CASSLGQKDTQYF	TGTGCCAGCAGCTTGGGGCAGAAAGATACGCAGTATTTT
TRBD2	TRBV3-1/TRBV3-2	NA	TRBJ2-1	CASSPWEGSSWDEQFF	TGTGCCAGCAGCCCCTGGGAGGGCTCTAGCTGGGATGAGCAGTTCTTC
TRBD2	TRBV7-9	NA	TRBJ2-1	CASSPGGGYNEQFF	TGTGCCAGCAGCCCCGGGGGGGGTTACAATGAGCAGTTCTTC
NA	TRBV18	NA	TRBJ2-3	CASSPPGTAQAQYF	TGTGCCAGCTCACCTCCAGGTACGGCTCAGGCGCAGTATTTT
NA	TRBV6-5	NA	TRBJ1-2	CASRDNGYTF	TGTGCCAGCAGGGACAATGGCTACACCTTC
TRBD1	TRBV12-5	NA	TRBJ1-1	CASGLSGQAKGVNTEAFF	TGTGCTAGTGGCCTCAGCGGACAGGCCAAAGGGGTAAACACTGAAGCTTTCTTT
TRBD2	TRBV20-1	NA	TRBJ2-7	CSASWGRGYEQYF	TGCAGTGCTAGTTGGGGGAGGGGATACGAGCAGTACTTC
NA	TRBV10-1	NA	TRBJ2-3	CASSRTSGPDTQYF	TGCGCCAGCTCTCGGACGAGCGGCCCAGATACGCAGTATTTT
TRBD1	TRBV18	NA	TRBJ1-1	CASSPVDRATEAFF	TGTGCCAGCTCACCAGTCGACAGGGCCACTGAAGCTTTCTTT
TRBD2	TRBV6-6	NA	TRBJ2-1	CATSVGLAGATEQFF	TGTGCCACCTCCGTCGGACTAGCGGGAGCGACTGAGCAGTTCTTC
NA	TRBV7-4	NA	TRBJ2-7	CASSLDWQGYEQYF	TGTGCCAGCAGCTTAGACTGGCAGGGCTACGAGCAGTACTTC
TRBD2	TRBV6-6	once	TRBJ2-7	CASSYPGLAGEQYF	TGTGCCAGCAGTTACCCGGGACTAGCGGGGGAGCAGTACTTC
TRBD2	TRBV9	NA	TRBJ2-1	CASSVTATSGRSSYNEQFF	TGTGCCAGCAGCGTAACTGCGACTAGCGGGAGGAGCTCCTACAATGAGCAGTTCTTC
NA	TRBV30	NA	TRBJ2-7	CAWSVDSYEQYF	TGTGCCTGGAGTGTCGACAGCTACGAGCAGTACTTC
NA	TRBV11-2	NA	TRBJ2-3	CASSLSRLASDTQYF	TGTGCCAGCAGCTTATCTCGGCTAGCGTCGGATACGCAGTATTTT
NA	TRBV3-1/TRBV3-2	NA	TRBJ2-5	CASSPRHLPIETQYF	TGTGCCAGCAGCCCCAGACACCTACCCATAGAGACCCAGTACTTC
TRBD1	TRBV28	NA	TRBJ1-5	CASSLTGGWQPQHF	TGTGCCAGCAGTTTAACAGGGGGCTGGCAGCCCCAGCATTTT
NA	TRBV28	NA	TRBJ1-5	CASSSLGGEQPQHF	TGTGCCAGCAGTTCCCTCGGGGGGGAACAGCCCCAGCATTTT
NA	TRBV28	once	TRBJ1-2	CASSLAVLYGYTF	TGTGCCAGCAGTTTGGCGGTCCTCTATGGCTACACCTTC
TRBD2	TRBV5-1	NA	TRBJ2-1	CASSPGLELAGGPYNEQFF	TGCGCCAGCAGCCCAGGACTTGAACTAGCGGGAGGGCCTTATAATGAGCAGTTCTTC
TRBD2	TRBV11-2	NA	TRBJ2-3	CASSLVISGSSRDTQYF	TGTGCCAGCAGCTTAGTGATTAGCGGGAGTAGTAGAGATACGCAGTATTTT
TRBD1	TRBV4-2	few	TRBJ1-2	CASSQHSDRGRYGYTF	TGTGCCAGCAGCCAACACTCCGACAGGGGGCGGTATGGCTACACCTTC
NA	TRBV7-2	NA	TRBJ1-2	CASSRPPGDYGYTF	TGTGCCAGCAGCCGTCCCCCGGGAGACTATGGCTACACCTTC
NA	TRBV27	NA	TRBJ1-1	CASRARRNTEAFF	TGTGCCAGCAGAGCCCGTAGGAACACTGAAGCTTTCTTT
TRBD1	TRBV6-2/TRBV6-3	once	TRBJ2-3	CASSYGYQGAPDTQYF	TGTGCCAGCAGTTACGGATATCAGGGGGCGCCAGATACGCAGTATTTT
TRBD1	TRBV6-5	NA	TRBJ2-1	CASRYMDRLGNEQFF	TGTGCCAGCAGATACATGGACAGGTTGGGCAATGAGCAGTTCTTC
NA	TRBV7-9	once	TRBJ1-2	CASSSRQVYGYTF	TGTGCCAGCAGCTCCAGACAAGTCTATGGCTACACCTTC
TRBD2	TRBV6-2/TRBV6-3	few	TRBJ2-7	CASSYHPWASGYEQYF	TGTGCCAGCAGTTATCACCCCTGGGCTAGCGGCTACGAGCAGTACTTC
NA	TRBV30	NA	TRBJ2-3	CAWSVRLPPDTQYF	TGTGCCTGGAGTGTTCGACTCCCCCCGGATACGCAGTATTTT
TRBD1	TRBV28	NA	TRBJ1-4	CASTTRGVYELFF	TGTGCCAGCACTACCAGGGGGGTATATGAACTGTTTTTT
TRBD2	TRBV11-2	NA	TRBJ2-4	CASSAQLAGGGNIQYF	TGTGCCAGCAGCGCTCAACTAGCGGGAGGGGGGAACATTCAGTACTTC
NA	TRBV6-5	NA	TRBJ2-3	CASSSSPVTDTQYF	TGTGCCAGCAGTTCCTCCCCAGTCACAGATACGCAGTATTTT
NA	TRBV21-1	NA	TRBJ2-7	CASSQRGGGPPIEQYF	TGTGCCAGCAGCCAAAGGGGGGGAGGTCCACCGATAGAGCAGTACTTC
TRBD1	TRBV2	NA	TRBJ1-6	CATGQVEDSPLHF	TGTGCCACCGGACAGGTAGAGGATTCACCCCTCCACTTT
TRBD2	TRBV7-2	NA	TRBJ2-1	CASSGGSVGDEQFF	TGTGCCAGCTCAGGCGGGAGTGTCGGGGATGAGCAGTTCTTC
TRBD2	TRBV4-1	NA	TRBJ2-7	CASSQGTSGSVYEQYF	TGCGCCAGCAGCCAAGGGACTAGCGGGAGTGTCTACGAGCAGTACTTC
NA	TRBV4-1	NA	TRBJ1-4	CASSSTGINEKLFF	TGCGCCAGCAGCTCTACAGGGATTAATGAAAAACTGTTTTTT
TRBD1	TRBV6-2/TRBV6-3	NA	TRBJ2-3	CASSVDRARSDTQYF	TGTGCCAGCAGCGTGGACAGGGCAAGGTCAGATACGCAGTATTTT
TRBD2	TRBV4-2	NA	TRBJ2-7	CASSQGRGGDHEQYF	TGTGCCAGCAGCCAAGGCCGGGGGGGGGACCACGAGCAGTACTTC
TRBD2	TRBV2	NA	TRBJ2-2	CASSELGTSVNTGELFF	TGTGCCAGCAGTGAACTTGGGACTAGCGTGAACACCGGGGAGCTGTTTTTT
NA	TRBV7-5	NA	TRBJ2-2	CARSSRQGNTGELFF	TGTGCCAGAAGCTCGCGACAGGGGAACACCGGGGAGCTGTTTTTT
TRBD2	TRBV7-3	NA	TRBJ2-1	CASSPGLAGWNEQFF	TGTGCCAGCAGCCCAGGACTAGCGGGATGGAATGAGCAGTTCTTC
TRBD1	TRBV29-1	once	TRBJ2-1	CSVGYGTGGRGEQFF	TGCAGCGTTGGCTATGGGACAGGGGGTCGCGGTGAGCAGTTCTTC
TRBD1	TRBV30	few	TRBJ1-5	CAWSPGTGNQPQHF	TGTGCCTGGAGTCCTGGGACAGGCAATCAGCCCCAGCATTTT
TRBD1	TRBV11-2	once	TRBJ2-2	CASSQGQGASWTGELFF	TGTGCCAGCAGCCAAGGACAGGGGGCTTCTTGGACCGGGGAGCTGTTTTTT
NA	TRBV9	NA	TRBJ2-5	CASSVVANPQETQYF	TGTGCCAGCAGCGTAGTAGCGAACCCCCAAGAGACCCAGTACTTC
NA	TRBV18	NA	TRBJ2-3	CASSPPSLPDTQYF	TGTGCCAGCTCACCACCGTCCCTACCAGATACGCAGTATTTT
TRBD2	TRBV5-1	NA	TRBJ2-5	CASSIGLAGEETQYF	TGCGCCAGCAGCATCGGACTAGCGGGAGAAGAGACCCAGTACTTC
NA	TRBV5-1	NA	TRBJ1-3	CASSLAFSGNTIYF	TGCGCCAGCAGCTTAGCTTTCTCTGGAAACACCATATATTTT
NA	TRBV7-2	NA	TRBJ1-1	CASSAGVGEAFF	TGTGCCAGCAGCGCGGGAGTGGGTGAAGCTTTCTTT
TRBD1	TRBV18	few	TRBJ1-1	CASSQGGNTEAFF	TGTGCCAGCTCTCAGGGGGGGAACACTGAAGCTTTCTTT